One T cell receptor (beta chain) is described in this entry. This sample is part of a study of T cell changes during pregnancy in multiple sclerosis. Assay used: immunoSEQ multiplex PCR; TCRdb lists only in-frame clones, some missing. This sample has roughly 80,000 clones, with approximately 89% found just once. Germline values: CDR1 MNHEY, CDR2 SVGAGI. The CDR3 spans 13 residues. Trimming removed 4 bases at V and 6 bases at J, with 13 bases between. Source: peripheral blood, taken before pregnancy. This rearrangement joins TRBV6-5 to TRBJ2-7; maybe TRBD1 (6 bases). The clonotype was recovered from a female donor with multiple sclerosis, enrolled in a pregnancy study. CDR3 sequence: CASSLTGSGEQYF. DNA for the CDR3: TGTGCCAGCAGTTTAACAGGGTCGGGCGAGCAGTACTTC.